The 3 T cell receptor beta chains presented below share a single source sample, sequenced in a study of blood T cell repertoires in COVID-19. TCRdb's copy holds only in-frame clones and misses some; the assay was immunoSEQ multiplex PCR. The sample includes about 110,000 clones, about 85% of them seen just once. Source material: peripheral blood. These receptors were obtained from a human donor in a cohort sampled during active COVID-19.

The rearrangement joins TRBV25-1 to TRBJ2-1; 12 nucleotides match TRBD2. This CDR3 comprises 16 residues. V gave up 4 bases and J gave up 5 bases; unmatched junction bases: 6. Germline V gene data show CDR1 as MGHDK and CDR2 as SYGVNS. The CDR3 DNA sequence: TGTGCCAGCAGTGGACGACTAGCGGGGGAGAACAATGAGCAGTTCTTC. It encodes CASSGRLAGENNEQFF.

This clone was seen a handful of times. The chain combines TRBV5-1 with TRBJ2-3; D is perhaps TRBD1 (5 bases). V shed 5 bases and J shed 0 bases, with 10 bases lying between them. The CDR3 is 14 residues long. Germline CDR1 SGHRS, CDR2 YFSETQ. The CDR3 spells CASRTGPSTDTQYF. As DNA, the CDR3 is TGCGCCAGCAGAACAGGCCCTAGCACAGATACGCAGTATTTT.

In this sample, this clone turned up once. The chain couples TRBV6-5 to TRBJ1-2, with D unclear. This CDR3 comprises 13 residues. Germline CDR1 and CDR2: MNHEY and SVGAGI. The V gene lost 5 bases and the J gene lost 8 bases, with 15 bases spanning the gap. The CDR3 region is CASSRPLGRGYTF. The CDR3, as DNA: TGTGCCAGCAGTCGACCCCTGGGCCGGGGCTACACCTTC.